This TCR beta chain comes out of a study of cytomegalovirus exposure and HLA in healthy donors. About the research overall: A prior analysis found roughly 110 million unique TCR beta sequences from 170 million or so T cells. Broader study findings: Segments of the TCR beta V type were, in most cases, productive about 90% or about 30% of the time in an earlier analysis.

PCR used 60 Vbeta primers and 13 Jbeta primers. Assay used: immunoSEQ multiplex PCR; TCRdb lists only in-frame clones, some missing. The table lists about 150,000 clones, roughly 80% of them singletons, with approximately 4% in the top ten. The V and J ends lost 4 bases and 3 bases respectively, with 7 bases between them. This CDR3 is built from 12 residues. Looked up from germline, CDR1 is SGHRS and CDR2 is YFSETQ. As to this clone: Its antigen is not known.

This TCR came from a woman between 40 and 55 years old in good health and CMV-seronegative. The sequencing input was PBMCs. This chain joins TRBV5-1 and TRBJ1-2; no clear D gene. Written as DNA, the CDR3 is TGCGCCAGCAGCCCGAACTACTATGGCTACACCTTC. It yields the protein CASSPNYYGYTF. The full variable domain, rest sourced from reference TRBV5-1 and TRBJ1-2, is KAGVTQTPRYLIKTRGQQVTLSCSPISGHRSVSWYQQTPGQGLQFLFEYFSETQRNKGNFPGRFSGRQFSNSRSEMNVSTLELGDSALYLCASSPNYYGYTFGSGTRLTVV.